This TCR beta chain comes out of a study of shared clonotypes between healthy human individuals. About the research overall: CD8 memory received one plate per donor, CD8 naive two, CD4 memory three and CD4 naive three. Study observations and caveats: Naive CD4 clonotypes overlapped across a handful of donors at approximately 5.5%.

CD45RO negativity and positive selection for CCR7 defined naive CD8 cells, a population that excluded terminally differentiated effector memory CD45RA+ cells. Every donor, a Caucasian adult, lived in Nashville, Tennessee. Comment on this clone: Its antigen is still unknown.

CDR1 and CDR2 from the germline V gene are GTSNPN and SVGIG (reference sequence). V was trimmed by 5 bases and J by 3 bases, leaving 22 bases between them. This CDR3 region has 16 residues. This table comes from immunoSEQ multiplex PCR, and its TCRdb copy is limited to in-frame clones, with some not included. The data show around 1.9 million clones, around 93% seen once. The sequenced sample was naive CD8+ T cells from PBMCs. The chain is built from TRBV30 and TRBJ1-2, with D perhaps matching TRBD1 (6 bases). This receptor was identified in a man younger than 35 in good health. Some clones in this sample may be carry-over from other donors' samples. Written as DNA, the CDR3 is TGTGCCTGGTTAGCGCAGGGGTTATGGTCAGACTATGGCTACACCTTC. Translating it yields CAWLAQGLWSDYGYTF.